The rows below give T cell receptor beta chains drawn from one sample of a study of identical twins. TCRdb reanalysed the 5' RACE reads using MiXCR and keeps one entry per CDR3 protein. Of fewer than 650,000 distinct CDR3 sequences in the sample, 7.1% were seen once. A further study also used this sample, focusing on yellow fever vaccine responses in identical twins.

The sequencing input was PBMCs. The receptors shown here come from a woman under 30 in good health. CDR3s include the opening cysteine and the closing phenylalanine or tryptophan. A D gene is named only where the DNA matches it firmly. Where a row states a size, it is once, few, many or the class of an expanded clone; other rows omit it.

TRBJ2-1	.	TRBD2	TRBV5-1	CASSIPGTSGSNEQFF	TGCGCCAGCAGCATCCCCGGGACTAGCGGGAGCAATGAGCAGTTCTTC
TRBJ2-5	few	.	TRBV11-2	CASSGRRGPTFQETQYF	TGTGCCAGCAGCGGGAGGAGGGGGCCTACATTTCAAGAGACCCAGTACTTC
TRBJ2-3	many	.	TRBV5-1	CASSFLDSTDTQYF	TGCGCCAGCAGCTTCTTAGACAGCACAGATACGCAGTATTTT
TRBJ2-1	few	TRBD2	TRBV7-3	CASSLNPLAGLPGANEQFF	TGTGCCAGCAGCTTAAATCCTCTAGCGGGACTCCCAGGGGCCAATGAGCAGTTCTTC
TRBJ2-1	few	.	TRBV9	CASSASGGVLEQFF	TGTGCCAGCAGCGCCTCTGGCGGGGTCCTTGAGCAGTTCTTC
TRBJ2-5	few	.	TRBV7-9	CATTGETQYF	TGTGCGACGACCGGGGAGACCCAGTACTTC
TRBJ1-1	few	TRBD1	TRBV5-1	CASSRNRQGMNTEAFF	TGCGCCAGCAGCCGTAACCGACAGGGAATGAACACTGAAGCTTTCTTT
TRBJ2-7	many	.	TRBV28	CASKRQGTYEQYF	TGTGCCAGCAAGCGCCAGGGGACCTACGAGCAGTACTTC
TRBJ1-1	few	.	TRBV7-8	CASSLVAWNTEAFF	TGTGCCAGCAGCTTAGTCGCTTGGAACACTGAAGCTTTCTTT
TRBJ2-3	many	TRBD2	TRBV4-1	CASSQFGAGATDTQYF	TGCGCCAGCAGCCAATTTGGGGCGGGAGCCACAGATACGCAGTATTTT
TRBJ1-1	many	.	TRBV29-1	CSVGERPEAFF	TGCAGCGTTGGGGAGAGACCGGAAGCTTTCTTT
TRBJ1-2	few	.	TRBV20-1	CSARKTGGNGYTF	TGCAGTGCTAGAAAGACAGGAGGGAATGGCTACACCTTC
TRBJ1-1	many	.	TRBV12-3/TRBV12-4	CASSQLSGGATEAFF	TGTGCCAGCAGCCAACTCTCGGGGGGGGCCACTGAAGCTTTCTTT
TRBJ2-2	few	TRBD2	TRBV18	CASSRGLAGVGTGELFF	TGTGCCAGCTCACGAGGACTAGCGGGAGTCGGCACCGGGGAGCTGTTTTTT
TRBJ2-1	.	TRBD1	TRBV11-2	CASSLGDRVVFNEQFF	TGTGCCAGCAGCTTAGGGGACAGGGTTGTGTTCAATGAGCAGTTCTTC
TRBJ1-3	.	TRBD1	TRBV5-6	CASSLQGETGNTIYF	TGTGCCAGCAGCTTGCAGGGGGAGACTGGAAACACCATATATTTT
TRBJ2-5	many	TRBD1	TRBV12-3/TRBV12-4	CASTRDREETQYF	TGTGCCAGCACCCGGGACAGAGAAGAGACCCAGTACTTC
TRBJ1-5	few	.	TRBV10-3	CAISEDRSQPQHF	TGTGCCATCAGTGAGGATAGGAGTCAGCCCCAGCATTTT
TRBJ2-3	few	TRBD2	TRBV5-1	CASSSSGVSADTQYF	TGCGCCAGCAGCAGTAGCGGGGTCTCCGCAGATACGCAGTATTTT
TRBJ2-1	.	.	TRBV5-1	CASSLTGPGPYNEQFF	TGCGCCAGCAGCCTGACAGGCCCAGGACCGTACAATGAGCAGTTCTTC
TRBJ1-1	.	.	TRBV7-9	CASSHPVGSMNTEAFF	TGTGCCAGCAGCCACCCGGTCGGATCCATGAACACTGAAGCTTTCTTT
TRBJ2-3	few	.	TRBV6-1	CASAVRGEGDTQYF	TGTGCCAGCGCTGTACGGGGAGAAGGGGATACGCAGTATTTT
TRBJ2-5	.	.	TRBV20-1	CSARGSLGETQYF	TGCAGTGCTAGAGGCAGTCTGGGAGAGACCCAGTACTTC
TRBJ2-2	many	.	TRBV29-1	CSVQLRGLYTGELFF	TGCAGCGTCCAATTAAGGGGATTGTACACCGGGGAGCTGTTTTTT
TRBJ2-1	.	TRBD1	TRBV29-1	CSVEAMKRGRNEQFF	TGCAGCGTTGAAGCGATGAAAAGGGGGCGAAATGAGCAGTTCTTC
TRBJ2-1	many	.	TRBV5-1	CASSQGVLHEQFF	TGCGCCAGCAGCCAAGGGGTGTTGCATGAGCAGTTCTTC
TRBJ2-1	once	.	TRBV2	CASRGGRNYNEQFF	TGTGCCAGCAGGGGGGGGCGCAACTACAATGAGCAGTTCTTC
TRBJ2-5	.	.	TRBV5-5	CASSLDNPLKRETQYF	TGTGCCAGCAGCTTGGATAACCCTCTCAAAAGGGAGACCCAGTACTTC
TRBJ1-6	many	.	TRBV6-5	CASSYPPRPGNSPLHF	TGTGCCAGCAGTTACCCCCCCCGTCCTGGTAATTCACCCCTCCACTTT
TRBJ2-3	.	.	TRBV12-3/TRBV12-4	CASSPPYQLTDTQYF	TGTGCCAGCAGCCCCCCTTACCAGCTAACAGATACGCAGTATTTT
TRBJ2-7	.	TRBD2	TRBV10-2	CASKLAGNYEQYF	TGCGCCAGCAAACTAGCGGGGAACTACGAGCAGTACTTC
TRBJ1-1	many	.	TRBV5-1	CASRMDRTNTEAFF	TGCGCCAGCAGGATGGACAGAACCAACACTGAAGCTTTCTTT
TRBJ2-1	.	TRBD2	TRBV12-3/TRBV12-4	CASSLESGGSGIRQFF	TGTGCCAGCAGTTTAGAGTCGGGCGGTAGCGGGATTCGGCAGTTCTTC
TRBJ2-7	few	.	TRBV5-1	CASSFWDQLHEQYF	TGCGCCAGCAGCTTTTGGGACCAACTACACGAGCAGTACTTC
TRBJ2-7	once	.	TRBV6-2/TRBV6-3	CASSYSPGRRYEQYF	TGTGCCAGCAGTTACTCTCCGGGACGGAGATACGAGCAGTACTTC
TRBJ2-5	.	.	TRBV6-1	CASRTPGNQETQYF	TGTGCCAGTCGGACTCCTGGTAACCAAGAGACCCAGTACTTC
TRBJ2-1	few	.	TRBV12-3/TRBV12-4	CASTPSGRGEQFF	TGTGCCAGCACCCCAAGCGGCCGTGGTGAGCAGTTCTTC
TRBJ2-5	many	.	TRBV3-1	CASSERVGFQETQYF	TGTGCCAGCAGCGAACGGGTGGGCTTCCAAGAGACCCAGTACTTC
TRBJ2-5	.	.	TRBV5-1	CASSLDGGGSETQYF	TGCGCCAGCAGCTTGGACGGGGGCGGTAGCGAGACCCAGTACTTC
TRBJ1-2	.	.	TRBV20-1	CSAGRTLANYGYTF	TGCAGTGCGGGACGGACACTTGCCAACTATGGCTACACCTTC
TRBJ1-1	few	.	TRBV3-1	CASSQVDWGGGTEAFF	TGTGCCAGCAGCCAAGTTGATTGGGGAGGGGGCACTGAAGCTTTCTTT
TRBJ2-3	.	.	TRBV5-5	CASSLLPPDIGDTQYF	TGTGCCAGCAGCTTACTCCCACCCGATATTGGAGATACGCAGTATTTT